This T cell receptor beta chain was obtained from a study of blood T cells in healthy people across ages. Combining a sample-barcoded 5' primer with a J-beta primer mix, a second PCR ran for roughly 7 to 12 cycles. A tag from a template-switch adaptor with 12 random nucleotides marked each cDNA molecule. Every sample produced at least 2.5 million CDR3-containing paired-end reads. TCRdb redid the calling of the 5' RACE reads with MiXCR, one entry per CDR3 protein. The sample shows over 1,500,000 distinct CDR3 sequences, roughly two fifths of them seen only once. Germline loops: CDR1 SQVTM, CDR2 ANQGSEA. V lost 6 bases to trimming and J lost 2 bases, with 20 bases between them. This CDR3 has 15 residues.

The chain employs TRBV29-1 and TRBJ2-7, with D possibly TRBD2 on 7 matching bases. Sequenced input: blood. This receptor was taken from a human donor in good health. Here the CDR3 reads CSVTLGGGGPYEQYF. Written as DNA, the CDR3 is TGCAGCGTAACTTTAGGAGGGGGGGGTCCCTACGAGCAGTACTTC.